The following is a T cell receptor beta chain sequence with its context. Its antigen remains unidentified. Germline V lookup: CDR1 SGHRS, CDR2 YFSETQ. The V end lost 3 bases, the J end lost 0 bases, and 16 bases lay between the germline ends. The length of the CDR3 is 16 residues. Per the original methods: Sequence data from immunoSEQ were junction-only and lacked quality scores; consequently, filtering differed. Data came from immunoSEQ multiplex PCR; TCRdb stores just in-frame clones and leaves some out. That table gives V, J and clone size, and the DNA gave D and trimming. The sample has 180,000 or so clones, 80% to 95% seen once. The data derive from a study of shared clonotypes between healthy human individuals. In the study overall: CD4 naive and memory got three plates each, CD8 naive two, CD8 memory one.

Notes on the study in general: Sampling included only blood; tissue repertoires likely differ.

The J gene is TRBJ2-7, the V gene TRBV5-1, with D perhaps assigned TRBD1 or TRBD2 (5 bases each). Sequenced: naive CD4+ T cells sorted from blood. Subset denoted: CD45RA+ positively selected. The clonotype originates from a woman aged 25 to 39 in good health. DNA of the CDR3: TGCGCCAGCAGCTGGGGGAGCGGAGTGAGCTCCTACGAGCAGTACTTC. Residues: CASSWGSGVSSYEQYF.